This TCR beta chain originates from a study of shared clonotypes between healthy human individuals. The CDR3 is made up of 12 amino acids. Trimming shortened V by 2 bases and J by 6 bases, and 8 bases separated the two germline ends. CDR1 is WSHSY and CDR2 is SAAADI in the germline V gene. Notes on the study in general: Memory subsets generally showed smaller estimated richness than naive subsets did.

TCRdb's table, derived via immunoSEQ multiplex PCR, lists solely in-frame clones and lacks some. Of roughly 2.6 million clones listed, approximately 94% are singletons. A note on this clone: The target antigen is unknown.

This chain connects TRBV10-2 to TRBJ2-7; D possibly matches TRBD1 or TRBD2 (6 bases each). Material: naive CD4+ T cells sorted from blood. Subset given: CD45RA+ positively selected. This sequence was found in a man aged 18 to 35 in good health. The CDR3 here is CASSEGGPEQYF. CDR3 DNA sequence: TGCGCCAGCAGTGAGGGGGGGCCCGAGCAGTACTTC.